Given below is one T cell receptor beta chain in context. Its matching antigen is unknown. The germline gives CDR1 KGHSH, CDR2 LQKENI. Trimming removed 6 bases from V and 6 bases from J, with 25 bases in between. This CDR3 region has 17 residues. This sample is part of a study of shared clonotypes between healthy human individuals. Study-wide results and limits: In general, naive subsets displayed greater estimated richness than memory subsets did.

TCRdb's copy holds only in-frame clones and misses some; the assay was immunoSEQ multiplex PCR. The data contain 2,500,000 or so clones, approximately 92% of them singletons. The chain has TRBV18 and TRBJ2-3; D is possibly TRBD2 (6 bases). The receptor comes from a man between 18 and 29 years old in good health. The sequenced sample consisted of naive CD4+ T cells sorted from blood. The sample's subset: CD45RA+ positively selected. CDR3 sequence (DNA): TGTGCCAGCTCCCCCTCGGAACGGGAGTATGGCAGTGATACGCAGTATTTT. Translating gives CASSPSEREYGSDTQYF.